Sequencing of this T cell receptor (beta chain) was carried out in a study of CD8 T cells in ankylosing spondylitis. By quantitative 5'-RACE with molecular barcodes, the TCR beta libraries were made. In TCRdb, the 5' RACE reads were re-called with MiXCR into one record per CDR3 protein. The data hold roughly 130,000 distinct CDR3 sequences, with around 8.5% observed a single time. This clonotype was recorded a few times. V was pared by 1 base and J by 5 bases, with 15 bases between. Germline V gene lookup returns CDR1 SGHTA and CDR2 FQGNSA. This CDR3 is built from 15 residues. The sample was blood, either unsorted or a sorted T cell fraction (not recorded which). The genes are TRBV7-2 and TRBJ2-7; D gene ambiguous. The receptor comes from a male donor with ankylosing spondylitis or in good health (not recorded which). The CDR3 reads CASSLGGRVLDEQYF. The CDR3 DNA reads TGTGCCAGCAGCTTAGGGGGTAGGGTCCTCGACGAGCAGTACTTC.